The present TCR beta chain was sequenced within a study of T cell responses to AZD1222 COVID-19 vaccine. Points from the study as a whole: Two doses of AZD1222 preceded a rise in Spike-specific TCR breadth and depth. Nearly half of spike-specific TCRs reportedly go after variant regions that carry no mutations. Repertoires were collected only later (after the peak T cell response had occurred).

Germline CDR1 WSHSY, CDR2 SAAADI. The CDR3 consists of 13 residues. V was pared by 8 bases and J by 1 base, with 9 bases between. TCRdb's copy holds only in-frame clones and misses some; the assay was immunoSEQ multiplex PCR. The table records around 140,000 clones, roughly nine tenths of them present only once. As for this clone: The antigen is not known.

The rearrangement links TRBV10-2 to TRBJ1-5; D gene uncertain. The specimen was peripheral blood, collected on day 0 of AZD1222 vaccination. The receptor's source is an adult in good health. CDR3 in DNA: TGCGCCAGCTCCGACGCAAGCAATCAGCCCCAGCATTTT. Protein product: CASSDASNQPQHF.